These T cell receptor beta chains were read from a single sample in a study of response to subunit inactivated influenza vaccine. A single record per CDR3 protein comes from TCRdb applying MiXCR to the RT-PCR reads. This table has roughly 760,000 distinct CDR3 sequences, about 20% appearing once. The sample consisted of PBMCs from blood, taken 4 to 6 days after vaccination. Receptors were obtained from a man aged 45 to 65 who received an inactivated influenza vaccine. The conserved cysteine and the conserved F or W are not part of the CDR3 here. D genes are given only for firm matches. The size of a clone is reported for some rows only, either as once, few or many, or as a class for expanded clones.

V gene	D gene	J gene	clone size	CDR3 protein
TRBV12-3/TRBV12-4	-	TRBJ2-3	few	ASSFRTTDTQY
TRBV18	TRBD1	TRBJ2-5	-	ASSPQWGQKETQY
TRBV20-1	-	TRBJ1-1	few	SALLQNTEAF
TRBV20-1	-	TRBJ1-5	-	SARGWVSQPQH
TRBV20-1	TRBD2	TRBJ2-5	-	SARGLANYYQETQY
TRBV5-1	-	TRBJ2-5	once	ASGPSSVETQY
TRBV20-1	-	TRBJ2-5	few	SARATETQY
TRBV7-9	-	TRBJ1-1	-	ASSGDRNTEAF
TRBV9	-	TRBJ2-6	-	ASSVGGPGANVLT
TRBV20-1	TRBD2	TRBJ2-1	few	SAREFSGGVYEQF
TRBV6-2/TRBV6-3	-	TRBJ1-1	-	ASSYTEDMNTEAF
TRBV5-1	-	TRBJ2-5	-	ASSLESSVPRTQY
TRBV20-1	-	TRBJ1-2	-	SARDFNDPNNYGYT
TRBV6-1	TRBD2	TRBJ2-3	-	ASRESGGPDTQY
TRBV7-2	-	TRBJ1-1	few	ASSLDRRGEAF
TRBV20-1	TRBD2	TRBJ2-2	-	SASRAGVSTGELF
TRBV18	TRBD2	TRBJ2-1	few	ASSPGTSGSSEQF
TRBV20-1	-	TRBJ2-7	-	SARIRQGSYEQY
TRBV12-3/TRBV12-4	-	TRBJ2-4	few	ASSEDRSAYIQY
TRBV7-2	TRBD2	TRBJ2-1	-	ASSVIAGYNEQF
TRBV7-2	-	TRBJ1-2	-	ASSLVAGGGGYGYT
TRBV6-2/TRBV6-3	-	TRBJ2-2	-	ASSFQQGPGELF
TRBV12-3/TRBV12-4	TRBD2	TRBJ2-5	-	ASSSTDSGSQETQY
TRBV9	-	TRBJ2-5	-	ASATGAPQETQY
TRBV5-1	TRBD2	TRBJ2-2	few	ASSVAVAGAGELF
TRBV12-3/TRBV12-4	TRBD2	TRBJ2-1	once	ASSFGTSAPRNEQF
TRBV20-1	TRBD2	TRBJ2-7	few	SAQGLAGFYEQY
TRBV10-3	TRBD2	TRBJ2-6	-	AIMRLAGPSGANVLT
TRBV11-2	TRBD2	TRBJ2-7	-	ASSHYRGSGRAPYEQY
TRBV29-1	TRBD2	TRBJ2-2	-	SVVGFRREGGGTGELF
TRBV24-1	-	TRBJ2-1	few	ATSDPNVAYNEQF
TRBV3-1	-	TRBJ2-3	few	ASSQDQYTQY
TRBV3-1	-	TRBJ2-3	-	ASRQADTQY
TRBV9	-	TRBJ2-1	-	ASSDSGSYNEQF
TRBV7-8	-	TRBJ2-7	-	ASSSTALLEQY
TRBV7-2	TRBD1	TRBJ2-4	-	ASRGLGNIQY
TRBV5-1	-	TRBJ2-2	few	ASSLSGNPAGELF
TRBV7-9	TRBD1	TRBJ2-7	many	ASSLGGVRGLSYEQY
TRBV15	TRBD1	TRBJ2-2	-	ATSRRQGLSGELF
TRBV12-3/TRBV12-4	TRBD2	TRBJ2-2	-	ASSPQIRRAGGSNTGELF